The text below deals with one T cell receptor beta chain. Its antigen is not known. Time point: newly diagnosed, previously untreated cHL patient sample. The study purified CD4+ T cells from thawed PBMCs using magnetic negative selection. The study compared against PBMCs from newly diagnosed, untreated classical Hodgkin lymphoma. The method was immunoSEQ multiplex PCR; TCRdb's version includes in-frame clones alone and lacks a portion of them. Of under 35,000 clones listed, about 88% are singletons. These data originate in a study of PD-1 blockade in classical Hodgkin lymphoma. Broader study findings: Newly diagnosed patients reportedly trailed healthy donors in baseline TCR diversity. Whatever underlies the repertoire differences (possibly disease activity or prior therapy) remains undefined.

With V trimmed by 4 bases and J by 0 bases, 8 bases remained unmatched. The CDR3 runs to 18 residues. Germline CDR1 SGHRS, CDR2 YFSETQ. The sample taken for sequencing was CD4+ T cells from blood. The rearrangement joins TRBV5-1 to TRBJ2-6, with 9 bases aligning to TRBD1. The TCR sequence derives from a human donor with classical Hodgkin lymphoma. The CDR3, as DNA: TGCGCCAGCAGCACCGGACAGGGGTTAAACTCTGGGGCCAACGTCCTGACTTTC. As protein: CASSTGQGLNSGANVLTF.